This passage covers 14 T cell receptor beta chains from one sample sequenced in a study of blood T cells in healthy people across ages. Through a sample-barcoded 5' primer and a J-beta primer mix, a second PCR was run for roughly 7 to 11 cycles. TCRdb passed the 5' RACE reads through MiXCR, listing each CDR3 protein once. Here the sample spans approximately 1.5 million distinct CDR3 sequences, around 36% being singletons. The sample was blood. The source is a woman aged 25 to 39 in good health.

The CDR3 DNA reads as TGCGCCAGCAGCCAAGGACGGACTAGCGGGAGGACCTTCCAAGAGACCCAGTACTTC. Translation: CASSQGRTSGRTFQETQYF. The chain couples TRBV4-1 to TRBJ2-5; the match to TRBD2 covers 14 bases. The ends lost 1 base at V and 1 base at J; junction bases unmatched: 8. The germline V gene has CDR1 MGHRA and CDR2 YSYEKL. CDR3 length: 19 residues.

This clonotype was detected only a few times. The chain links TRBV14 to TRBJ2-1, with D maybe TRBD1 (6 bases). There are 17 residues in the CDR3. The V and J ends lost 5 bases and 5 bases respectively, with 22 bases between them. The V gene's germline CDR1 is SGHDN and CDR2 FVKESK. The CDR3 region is CASSDAPGHLFHNEQFF. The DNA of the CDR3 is TGTGCCAGCAGCGACGCCCCGGGACATCTATTTCACAATGAGCAGTTCTTC.

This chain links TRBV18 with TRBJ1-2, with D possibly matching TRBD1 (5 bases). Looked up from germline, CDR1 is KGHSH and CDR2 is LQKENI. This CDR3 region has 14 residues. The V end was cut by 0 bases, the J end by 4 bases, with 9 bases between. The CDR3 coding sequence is TGTGCCAGCTCACCACCGGTACAGGCCTATGGCTACACCTTC. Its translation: CASSPPVQAYGYTF.

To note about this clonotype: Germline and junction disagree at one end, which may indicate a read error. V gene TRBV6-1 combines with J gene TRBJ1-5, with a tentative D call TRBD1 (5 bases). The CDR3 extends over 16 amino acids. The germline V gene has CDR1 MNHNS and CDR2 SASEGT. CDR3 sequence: CASSESGQPGRQPRHF. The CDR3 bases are TGTGCCAGCAGTGAAAGTGGTCAGCCGGGACGGCAGCCCCGGCATTTT.

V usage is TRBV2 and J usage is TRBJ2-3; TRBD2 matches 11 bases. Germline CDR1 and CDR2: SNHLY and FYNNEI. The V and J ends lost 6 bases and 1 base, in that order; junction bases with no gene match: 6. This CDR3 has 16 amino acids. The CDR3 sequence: CASRPTSGSRTDTQYF. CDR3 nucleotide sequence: TGTGCCAGCAGACCAACTAGCGGGAGTCGCACAGATACGCAGTATTTT.

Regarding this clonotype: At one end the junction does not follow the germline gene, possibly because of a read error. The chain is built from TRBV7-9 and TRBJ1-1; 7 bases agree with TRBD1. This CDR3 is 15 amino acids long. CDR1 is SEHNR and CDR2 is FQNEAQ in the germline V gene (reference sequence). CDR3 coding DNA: TGTGCCGGCAGCCCGGGACAGCCTATGAACACTGAAGCTTTCTTT. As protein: CAGSPGQPMNTEAFF.

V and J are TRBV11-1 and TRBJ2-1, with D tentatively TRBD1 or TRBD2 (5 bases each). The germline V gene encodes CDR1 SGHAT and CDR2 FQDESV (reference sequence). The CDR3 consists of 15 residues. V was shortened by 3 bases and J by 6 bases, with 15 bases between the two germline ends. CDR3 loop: CASSFVGVGGNEQFF. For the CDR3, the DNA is TGTGCCAGCAGCTTCGTAGGAGTTGGGGGCAATGAGCAGTTCTTC.

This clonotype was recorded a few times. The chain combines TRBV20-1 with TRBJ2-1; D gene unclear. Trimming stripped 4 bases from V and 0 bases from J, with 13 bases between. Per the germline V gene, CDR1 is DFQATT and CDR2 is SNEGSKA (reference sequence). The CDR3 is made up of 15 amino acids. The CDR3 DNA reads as TGCAGTGCTATTAACGGCCGAGGCTCCTACAATGAGCAGTTCTTC. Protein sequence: CSAINGRGSYNEQFF.

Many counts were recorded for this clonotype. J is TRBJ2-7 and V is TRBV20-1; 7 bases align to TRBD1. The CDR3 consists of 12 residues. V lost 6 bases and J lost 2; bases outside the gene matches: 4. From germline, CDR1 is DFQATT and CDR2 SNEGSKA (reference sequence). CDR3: CSAKGQAYEQYF. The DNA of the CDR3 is TGCAGTGCCAAAGGACAGGCCTACGAGCAGTACTTC.

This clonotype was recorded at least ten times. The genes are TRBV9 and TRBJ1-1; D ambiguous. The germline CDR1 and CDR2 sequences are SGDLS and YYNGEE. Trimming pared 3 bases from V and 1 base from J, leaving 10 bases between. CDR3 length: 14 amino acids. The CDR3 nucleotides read TGTGCCAGCAGCGACGACATCTCGAACACTGAAGCTTTCTTT. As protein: CASSDDISNTEAFF.

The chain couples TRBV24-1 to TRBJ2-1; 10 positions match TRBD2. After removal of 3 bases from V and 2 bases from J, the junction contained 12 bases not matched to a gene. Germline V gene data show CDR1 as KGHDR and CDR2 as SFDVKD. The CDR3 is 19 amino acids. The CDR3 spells CATSDTLAGVHGAYNEQFF. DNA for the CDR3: TGTGCCACCAGTGATACTCTAGCGGGAGTACACGGAGCCTACAATGAGCAGTTCTTC.

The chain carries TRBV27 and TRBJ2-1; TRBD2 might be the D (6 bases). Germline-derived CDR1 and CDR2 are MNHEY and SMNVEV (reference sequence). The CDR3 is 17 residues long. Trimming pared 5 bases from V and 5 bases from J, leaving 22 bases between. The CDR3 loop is CASSRASGAPVHNEQFF. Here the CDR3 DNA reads TGTGCCAGCAGTCGGGCGTCGGGAGCGCCGGTGCACAATGAGCAGTTCTTC.

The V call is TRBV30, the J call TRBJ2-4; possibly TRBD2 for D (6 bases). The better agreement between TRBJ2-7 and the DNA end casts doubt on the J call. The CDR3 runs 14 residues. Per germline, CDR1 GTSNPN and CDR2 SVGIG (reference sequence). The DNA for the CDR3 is TGTGCCTGGAGTGTTATTCGCGGGATATACGAGCAGTACTTC. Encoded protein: CAWSVIRGIYEQYF.

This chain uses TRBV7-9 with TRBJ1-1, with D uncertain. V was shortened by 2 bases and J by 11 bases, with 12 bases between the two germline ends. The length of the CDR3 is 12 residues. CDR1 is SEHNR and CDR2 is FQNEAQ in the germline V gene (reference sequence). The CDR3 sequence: CASSLKDVDAFF. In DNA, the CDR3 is TGTGCCAGCAGCTTAAAGGACGTCGACGCTTTCTTT.